This is a list of T cell receptor beta chains from one sample in a study of OX40 agonist ivuxolimab in advanced cancers. The method was immunoSEQ multiplex PCR; TCRdb's version includes in-frame clones alone and lacks a portion of them. The sample lists 90,000 to 130,000 clones; around nine tenths were seen once. Specimen: CD4+ or CD8+ T cells sorted from blood, collected in a trial of the OX40 agonist ivuxolimab. The receptors were sampled from an adult with an advanced solid tumor such as melanoma, head and neck, liver or kidney cancer. CDR3s include the opening cysteine and the closing phenylalanine or tryptophan. A D gene is named only where the DNA matches it firmly. Size values are once, few and many counts, or a class for expanded clones, and some rows have none.

d_call	clone_size	v_call	j_call	cdr3_length	cdr3_nt	cdr3_aa
TRBD1	.	TRBV11-3	TRBJ2-5	14	TGTGCCAGCAGCCTGGGGACAGGGCGAGAGACCCAGTACTTC	CASSLGTGRETQYF
.	.	TRBV11-2	TRBJ1-1	13	TGTGCCAGCAGCTACCCGGGGAACACTGAAGCTTTCTTT	CASSYPGNTEAFF
.	few	TRBV6-5	TRBJ1-5	12	TGTGCCAGCAGTTCGGTAAATCAGCCCCAGCATTTT	CASSSVNQPQHF
TRBD1	once	TRBV5-4	TRBJ2-5	15	TGTGCCAGCAGCTTCTCGACAGGGGGAAGTGAGACCCAGTACTTC	CASSFSTGGSETQYF
.	few	TRBV10-3	TRBJ1-1	13	TGTGCCATCAGTGGAGAAGGGAACACTGAAGCTTTCTTT	CAISGEGNTEAFF
.	.	TRBV6-6	TRBJ2-7	16	TGTGCCAGCAGCCTAAAACCCGGGAGCAGCTCCTACGAGCAGTACTTC	CASSLKPGSSSYEQYF
TRBD2	.	TRBV7-6	TRBJ2-1	15	TGTGCCAGCAGCCTCACGGCGGGAGGATACAATGAGCAGTTCTTC	CASSLTAGGYNEQFF
TRBD2	.	TRBV7-9	TRBJ2-1	15	TGTGCCAGCAGCTTAGCGGGACTAGCGGACAATGAGCAGTTCTTC	CASSLAGLADNEQFF
TRBD2	.	TRBV28	TRBJ2-3	16	TGTGCCAGCAGTTTAGCCGGGACTAGCGGCACAGATACGCAGTATTTT	CASSLAGTSGTDTQYF
.	.	TRBV6-5	TRBJ2-7	15	TGTGCCAGCAGTGTCACAAGTACCCCTACCTACGAGCAGTACTTC	CASSVTSTPTYEQYF
.	.	TRBV5-4	TRBJ2-2	14	TGTGCCAGCAGCTTAGGAACTACCCCCAGGGAGCTGTTTTTT	CASSLGTTPRELFF
TRBD1	.	TRBV18	TRBJ1-1	15	TGTGCCAGCTCCCCGACAGGGCACCGGGACACTGAAGCTTTCTTT	CASSPTGHRDTEAFF
TRBD1	.	TRBV4-3	TRBJ1-2	15	TGCGCCAGCAGCCAGGGGGGACAGGGTAACTATGGCTACACCTTC	CASSQGGQGNYGYTF
.	.	TRBV6-5	TRBJ1-2	14	TGTGCCAGCAGTGCAGAGACAGGACGCTATGGCTACACCTTC	CASSAETGRYGYTF
.	.	TRBV30	TRBJ2-5	11	TGTGCCTGGAGTGTACTAGAGACCCAGTACTTC	CAWSVLETQYF
.	.	TRBV5-1	TRBJ2-6	16	TGCGCCAGCAGCCAACAACCAGGGTATGGGGCCAACGTCCTGACTTTC	CASSQQPGYGANVLTF
.	.	TRBV29-1	TRBJ2-1	13	TGCAGCGTTGATAGGACAGCTACCGATGAGCAGTTCTTC	CSVDRTATDEQFF
.	.	TRBV11-3	TRBJ2-7	17	TGTGCCAGCAGCTTTTACGGACCCTCGCGGGGTGACTACGAGCAGTACTTC	CASSFYGPSRGDYEQYF
.	.	TRBV2	TRBJ1-1	13	TGTGCCAGCAGCTACAGGGATGACACTGAAGCTTTCTTT	CASSYRDDTEAFF
.	.	TRBV6-9	TRBJ1-2	15	TGTGCCAGCAGTGAGGCCGGCCGGTTTGAGTATGGCTACACCTTC	CASSEAGRFEYGYTF
TRBD1	.	TRBV28	TRBJ2-7	13	TGTGCAGTCCAGGGGGCACCCTCCTACGAGCAGTACTTC	CAVQGAPSYEQYF
.	few	TRBV5-1	TRBJ1-3	16	TGCGCCAGCAGCTTGACGGGGGGCACTGCTGGAAACACCATATATTTT	CASSLTGGTAGNTIYF
.	.	TRBV5-1	TRBJ2-3	16	TGCGCCAGCAGCTTAGTTACGGTGGGGGAGGCAGATACGCAGTATTTT	CASSLVTVGEADTQYF
.	.	TRBV15	TRBJ2-3	12	TGTGCCACCAGCCGAGACACAGATACGCAGTATTTT	CATSRDTDTQYF
.	.	TRBV6-6	TRBJ2-5	16	TGTGCCAGCAGTCCCCCGCCCGCGACTAGGAGAGAGACCCAGTACTTC	CASSPPPATRRETQYF
TRBD2	.	TRBV5-6	TRBJ2-5	15	TGTGCCAGCAGCCCCACCTGGACTAGCGGGGAGACCCAGTACTTC	CASSPTWTSGETQYF
.	.	TRBV6-1	TRBJ2-7	14	TGTGCCAGCAGCCGCCAGGGGTCGGGGTACGAGCAGTACTTC	CASSRQGSGYEQYF
.	.	TRBV30	TRBJ2-7	15	TGTGCCTGGAGGGGGGGCGCGGGCTCGGCCTACGAGCAGTACTTC	CAWRGGAGSAYEQYF
TRBD2	.	TRBV7-9	TRBJ2-3	13	TGTGCCATCGGGGGGGAAGCCACAGATACGCAGTATTTT	CAIGGEATDTQYF